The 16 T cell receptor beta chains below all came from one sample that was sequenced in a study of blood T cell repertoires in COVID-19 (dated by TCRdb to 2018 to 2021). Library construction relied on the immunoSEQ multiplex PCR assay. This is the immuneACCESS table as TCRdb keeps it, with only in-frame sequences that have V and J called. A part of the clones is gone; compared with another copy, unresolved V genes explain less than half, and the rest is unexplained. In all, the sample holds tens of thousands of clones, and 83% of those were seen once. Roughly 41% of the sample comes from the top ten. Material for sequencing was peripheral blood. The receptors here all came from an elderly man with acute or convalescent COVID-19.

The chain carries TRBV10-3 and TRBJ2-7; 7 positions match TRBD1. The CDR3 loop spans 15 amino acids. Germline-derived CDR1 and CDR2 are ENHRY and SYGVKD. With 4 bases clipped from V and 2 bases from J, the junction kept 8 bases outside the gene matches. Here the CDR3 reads CAISGGTVDTYEQYF. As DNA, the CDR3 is TGTGCCATCAGTGGTGGGACAGTCGACACCTACGAGCAGTACTTC.

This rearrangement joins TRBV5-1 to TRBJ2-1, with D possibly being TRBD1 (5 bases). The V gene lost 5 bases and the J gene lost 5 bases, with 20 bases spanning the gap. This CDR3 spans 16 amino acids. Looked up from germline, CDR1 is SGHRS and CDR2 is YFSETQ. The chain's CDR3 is CASSLTVGPANNEQFF. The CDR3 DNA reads TGCGCCAGCAGTCTCACCGTGGGGCCGGCTAACAATGAGCAGTTCTTC.

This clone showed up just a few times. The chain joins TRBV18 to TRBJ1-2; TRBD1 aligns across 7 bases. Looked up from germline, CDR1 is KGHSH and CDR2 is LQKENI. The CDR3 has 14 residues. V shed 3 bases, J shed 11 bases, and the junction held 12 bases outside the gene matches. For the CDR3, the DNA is TGTGCCAGCTCACCCGACAGGGACAGAAGCATATACACCTTC. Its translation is CASSPDRDRSIYTF.

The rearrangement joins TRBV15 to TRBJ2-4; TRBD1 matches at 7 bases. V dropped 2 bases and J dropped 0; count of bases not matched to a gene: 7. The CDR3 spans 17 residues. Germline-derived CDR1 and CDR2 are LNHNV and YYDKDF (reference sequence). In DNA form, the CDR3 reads TGTGCCACCAGCAGACCAATGACAGGGTTAGCCAAAAACATTCAGTACTTC. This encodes CATSRPMTGLAKNIQYF.

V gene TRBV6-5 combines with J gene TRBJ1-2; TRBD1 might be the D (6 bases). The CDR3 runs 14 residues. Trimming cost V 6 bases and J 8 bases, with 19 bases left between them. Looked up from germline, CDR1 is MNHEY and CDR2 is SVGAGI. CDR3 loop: CASSGQRLSGGYTF. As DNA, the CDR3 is TGTGCCAGCAGCGGACAGCGGCTCTCGGGGGGCTACACCTTC.

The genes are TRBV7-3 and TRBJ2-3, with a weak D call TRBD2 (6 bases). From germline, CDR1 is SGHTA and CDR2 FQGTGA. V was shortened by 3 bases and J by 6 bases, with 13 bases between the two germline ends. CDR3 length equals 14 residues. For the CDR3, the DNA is TGTGCCAGCAGCTTTGTGGCTGGGGGGGATACGCAGTATTTT. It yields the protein CASSFVAGGDTQYF.

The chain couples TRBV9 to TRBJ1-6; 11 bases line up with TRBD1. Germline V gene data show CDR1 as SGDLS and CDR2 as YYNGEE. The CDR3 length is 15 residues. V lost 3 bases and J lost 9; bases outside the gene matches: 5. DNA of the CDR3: TGTGCCAGCAGCGCTGGGACAGGGGGTAGTTCACCCCTCCACTTT. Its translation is CASSAGTGGSSPLHF.

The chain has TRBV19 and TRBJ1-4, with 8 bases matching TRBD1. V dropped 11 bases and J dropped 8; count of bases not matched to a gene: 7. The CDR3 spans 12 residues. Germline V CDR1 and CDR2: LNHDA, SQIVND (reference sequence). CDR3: CAGGQAPEKLFF. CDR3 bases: TGTGCCGGGGGACAGGCCCCGGAAAAACTGTTTTTT.

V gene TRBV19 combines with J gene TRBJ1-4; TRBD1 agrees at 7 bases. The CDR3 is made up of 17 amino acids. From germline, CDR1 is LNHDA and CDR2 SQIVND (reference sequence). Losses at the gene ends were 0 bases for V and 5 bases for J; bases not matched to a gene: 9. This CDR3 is CASSIETRTGRNEKLFF. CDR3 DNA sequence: TGTGCCAGTAGTATAGAGACCCGGACAGGCCGAAATGAAAAACTGTTTTTT.

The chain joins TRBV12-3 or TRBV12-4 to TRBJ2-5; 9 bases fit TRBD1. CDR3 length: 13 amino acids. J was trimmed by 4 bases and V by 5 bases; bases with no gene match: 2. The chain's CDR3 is CASSPGQGETQYF. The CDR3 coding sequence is TGTGCCAGCAGTCCGGGACAGGGAGAGACCCAGTACTTC.

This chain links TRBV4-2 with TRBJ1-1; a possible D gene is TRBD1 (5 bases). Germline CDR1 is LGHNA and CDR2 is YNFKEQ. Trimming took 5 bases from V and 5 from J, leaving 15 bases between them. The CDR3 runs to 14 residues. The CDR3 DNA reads TGTGCCAGCAGCTCGGCCGGGGAGGGGACTGAAGCTTTCTTT. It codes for CASSSAGEGTEAFF.

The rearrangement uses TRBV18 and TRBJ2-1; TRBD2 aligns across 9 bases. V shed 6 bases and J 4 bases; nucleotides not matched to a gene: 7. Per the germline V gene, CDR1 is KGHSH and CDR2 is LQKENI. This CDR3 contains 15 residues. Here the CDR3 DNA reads TGTGCCAGCTCGTCTGAGCGGGAGGTATACAATGAGCAGTTCTTC. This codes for CASSSEREVYNEQFF.

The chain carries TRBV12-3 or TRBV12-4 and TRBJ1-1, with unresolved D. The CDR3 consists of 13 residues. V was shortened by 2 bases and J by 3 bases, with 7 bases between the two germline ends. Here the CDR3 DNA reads TGTGCCAGCAGTTTACTTCCCCACACTGAAGCTTTCTTT. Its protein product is CASSLLPHTEAFF.

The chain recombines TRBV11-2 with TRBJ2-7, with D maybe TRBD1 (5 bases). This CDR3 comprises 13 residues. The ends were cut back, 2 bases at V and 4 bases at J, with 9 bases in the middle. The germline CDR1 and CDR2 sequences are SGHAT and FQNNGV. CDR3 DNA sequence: TGTGCCAGCAGCTTACCAGGGATTTACGAGCAGTACTTC. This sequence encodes CASSLPGIYEQYF. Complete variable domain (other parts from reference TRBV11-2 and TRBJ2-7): EAGVAQSPRYKIIEKRQSVAFWCNPISGHATLYWYQQILGQGPKLLIQFQNNGVVDDSQLPKDRFSAERLKGVDSTLKIQPAKLEDSAVYLCASSLPGIYEQYFGPGTRLTVT.

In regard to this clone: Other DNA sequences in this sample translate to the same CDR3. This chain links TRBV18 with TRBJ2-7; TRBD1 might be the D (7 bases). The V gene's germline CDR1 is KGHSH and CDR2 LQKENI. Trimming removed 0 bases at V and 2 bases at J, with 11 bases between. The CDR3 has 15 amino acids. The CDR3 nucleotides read TGTGCCAGCTCACCACCGTCAGGGGGGACCTACGAGCAGTACTTC. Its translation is CASSPPSGGTYEQYF.

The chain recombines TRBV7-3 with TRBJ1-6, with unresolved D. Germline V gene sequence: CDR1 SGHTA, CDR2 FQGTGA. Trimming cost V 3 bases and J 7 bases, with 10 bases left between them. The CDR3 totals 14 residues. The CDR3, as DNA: TGTGCCAGCAGCTTTGAGGGTAGGAATTCACCCCTCCACTTT. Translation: CASSFEGRNSPLHF.